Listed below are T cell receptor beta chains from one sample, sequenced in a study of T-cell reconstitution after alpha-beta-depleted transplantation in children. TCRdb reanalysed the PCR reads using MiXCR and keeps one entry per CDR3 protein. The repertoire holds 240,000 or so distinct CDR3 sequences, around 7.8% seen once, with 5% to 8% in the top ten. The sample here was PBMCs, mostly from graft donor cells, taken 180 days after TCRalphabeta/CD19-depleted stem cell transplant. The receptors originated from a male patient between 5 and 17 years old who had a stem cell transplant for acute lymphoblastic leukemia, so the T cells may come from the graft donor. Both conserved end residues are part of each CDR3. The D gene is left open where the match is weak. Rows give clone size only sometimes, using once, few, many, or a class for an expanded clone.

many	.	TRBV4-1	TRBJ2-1	TGCGCCAGCAGCCAAGATGGGCAGACGGGGTACAATGAGCAGTTCTTC	CASSQDGQTGYNEQFF
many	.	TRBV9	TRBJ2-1	TGTGCCAGCAGCGTCTCTTTAGGGACCTACAATGAGCAGTTCTTC	CASSVSLGTYNEQFF
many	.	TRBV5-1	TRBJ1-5	TGCGCCAGCAGCTTGGGAGGGCCCGGCCAGCCCCAGCATTTT	CASSLGGPGQPQHF
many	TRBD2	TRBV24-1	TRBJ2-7	TGTGCCACCAGTACCTGGACTAGCGGAACCTACGAGCAGTACTTC	CATSTWTSGTYEQYF
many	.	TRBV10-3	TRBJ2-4	TGTGCCATCAGTGAGTCGTTGGGGAACAAAAACATTCAGTACTTC	CAISESLGNKNIQYF
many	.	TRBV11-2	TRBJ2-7	TGTGCCAGCAGCTCCTCGCAGTGGCCCTACGAGCAGTACTTC	CASSSSQWPYEQYF
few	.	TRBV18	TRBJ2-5	TGTGCCAGCTCCCCCCAGGACAGTAGCAAGACCCAGTACTTC	CASSPQDSSKTQYF
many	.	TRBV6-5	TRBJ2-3	TGTGCCAGCAGTTACTCTGTCAGACAGCTTAGCACAGATACGCAGTATTTT	CASSYSVRQLSTDTQYF
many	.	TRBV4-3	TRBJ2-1	TGCGCCAGCAGCCAGGTCGGGCGCTCTTTATCCTACAATGAGCAGTTCTTC	CASSQVGRSLSYNEQFF
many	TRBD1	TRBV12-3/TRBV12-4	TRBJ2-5	TGTGCCAGCAGTTCCCGAACAGGGGCGCGAGAGACCCAGTACTTC	CASSSRTGARETQYF
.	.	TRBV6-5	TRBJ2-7	TGTGCCAGCAGTTACTCGAAGCGGCGGGATAGGATCGAGCAGTACTTC	CASSYSKRRDRIEQYF
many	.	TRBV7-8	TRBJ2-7	TGTGCCAGCAGCTCATCGGTCCGGGAGCAGTACTTC	CASSSSVREQYF
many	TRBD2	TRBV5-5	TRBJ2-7	TGTGCCAGCAGCCTTAGCGGGAGCAACTACGAGCAGTACTTC	CASSLSGSNYEQYF
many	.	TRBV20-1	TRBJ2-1	TGCAGTGCTAGAGTCGCGGGACTGTACAATGAGCAGTTCTTC	CSARVAGLYNEQFF
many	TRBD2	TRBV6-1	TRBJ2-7	TGTGCCAGCAGCCCCACTAGCGGGGGCTACGAGCAGTACTTC	CASSPTSGGYEQYF
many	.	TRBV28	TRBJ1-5	TGTGCCAGCAGTTTAATCACAGAATATAGCAATCAGCCCCAGCATTTT	CASSLITEYSNQPQHF
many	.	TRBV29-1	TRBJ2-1	TGCAGCGTTGCCGGGCCCAGTGAGCAGTTCTTC	CSVAGPSEQFF
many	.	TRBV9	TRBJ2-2	TGTGCCAGCAGCGTATCCCCCACCGGGGAGCTGTTTTTT	CASSVSPTGELFF